This TCR beta chain is from a study of identical twins. The V and J ends lost 4 bases and 6 bases, in that order; junction bases with no gene match: 3. The CDR3 is 12 residues long. Germline CDR1 is LNHNV and CDR2 is YYDKDF (reference sequence). Unique molecular identifiers were present on cDNA, and template switching added a universal primer site. TCRdb redid the calling of the 5' RACE reads with MiXCR, one entry per CDR3 protein. The data hold about 520,000 distinct CDR3 sequences, with 22% observed a single time. These same data were also listed under a study on T cells expressing NK-cell markers. From that report: The TCR beta repertoires were obtained from sorted CD3+CD56+NKG2C+, CD3+CD56+NKG2C- and CD3+CD56-NKG2C+ T cells.

The J gene is TRBJ2-7, the V gene TRBV15; 7 positions match TRBD2. This TCR was recovered from a woman younger than 35 in good health. Source material: CD4+ T cells sorted from blood. CDR3 DNA sequence: TGTGCCACCAGCACCGGGGGGAGCGAGCAGTACTTC. Translated: CATSTGGSEQYF.